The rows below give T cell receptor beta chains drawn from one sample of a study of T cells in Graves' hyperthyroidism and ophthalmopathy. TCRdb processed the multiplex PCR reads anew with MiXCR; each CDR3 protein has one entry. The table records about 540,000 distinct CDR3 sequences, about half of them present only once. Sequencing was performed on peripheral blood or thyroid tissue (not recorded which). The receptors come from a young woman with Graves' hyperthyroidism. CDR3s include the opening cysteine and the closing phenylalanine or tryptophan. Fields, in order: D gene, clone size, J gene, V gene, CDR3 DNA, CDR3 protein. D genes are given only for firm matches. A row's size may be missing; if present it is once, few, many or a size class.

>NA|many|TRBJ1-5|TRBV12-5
TGTGCTAGTGGTTTGACAGGAGGGGATAGTCAGCCCCAGCATTTT
CASGLTGGDSQPQHF
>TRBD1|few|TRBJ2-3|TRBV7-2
TGTGCCAGCAGCTGGTCGACAGGGGAGGCAGATACGCAGTATTTT
CASSWSTGEADTQYF
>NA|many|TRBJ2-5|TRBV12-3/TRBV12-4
TGTGCCAGCAGCTCGGACGGGTCGCAGGTTGGGACCCAGTACTTC
CASSSDGSQVGTQYF
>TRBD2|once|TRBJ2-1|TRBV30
TGTGCCTGGAGTGTAACTAGCGGAGAGCAGTTCTTC
CAWSVTSGEQFF
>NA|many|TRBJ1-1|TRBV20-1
TGCAGTGCAAGCCGGGACACAGACCTCACTGAAGCTTTCTTT
CSASRDTDLTEAFF
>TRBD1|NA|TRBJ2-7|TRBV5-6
TGTGCCAGCAGCCAGTCCGGGACAGGGTTTTACGAGCAGTACTTC
CASSQSGTGFYEQYF
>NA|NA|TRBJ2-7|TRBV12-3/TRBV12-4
TGTGCCAGCAGGGGCCGGAGGGGGGACTACGAGCAGTACTTC
CASRGRRGDYEQYF
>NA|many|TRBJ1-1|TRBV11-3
TGTGCCAGCAGCCCCCGGGGGCAGGGTGAAGCTTTCTTT
CASSPRGQGEAFF
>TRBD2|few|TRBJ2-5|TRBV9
TGTGCCAGCACTCCCCTTGGGGTACTAGCGGGAGCAGAGACCCAGTACTTC
CASTPLGVLAGAETQYF
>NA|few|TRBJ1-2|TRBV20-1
TGCAGCTTAGACAGACAGAACTATGGCTACACCTTC
CSLDRQNYGYTF
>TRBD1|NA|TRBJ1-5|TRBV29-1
TGCAGCCGGGACAGGGAGCCCGATCAGCCCCAGCATTTT
CSRDREPDQPQHF
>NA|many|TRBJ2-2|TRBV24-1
TGTGCCACCACCGGCGACATTGACAGGGAGCTGTTTTTT
CATTGDIDRELFF
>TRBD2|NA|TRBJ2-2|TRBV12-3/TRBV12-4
TGTGCCAGCAGTATTAGCGGGAGGGGAGCCGGGGAGCTGTTTTTT
CASSISGRGAGELFF
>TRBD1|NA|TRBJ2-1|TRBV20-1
TGCAGTAGCAGGACAGGGACCTACAATGAGCAGTTCTTC
CSSRTGTYNEQFF
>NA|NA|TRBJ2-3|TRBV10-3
TGTGCGATATCCCCCGTACTGGCGGGACTCACAGATACGCAGTATTTT
CAISPVLAGLTDTQYF
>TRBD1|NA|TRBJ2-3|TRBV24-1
TGTGCCACCAGTGATATAGGACAGGCCAGCACAGATACGCAGTATTTT
CATSDIGQASTDTQYF
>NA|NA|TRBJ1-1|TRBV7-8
TGTGCCAGCAGCTTAGCGGACCAGGGGACTGAAGCTTTCTTT
CASSLADQGTEAFF
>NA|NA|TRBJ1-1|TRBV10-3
TGTGCCATCAGTGAGTCGCCGAAGGAAGCTTTCTTT
CAISESPKEAFF
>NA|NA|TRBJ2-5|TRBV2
TGTGCCAGCAGTGATTCTGGGGGGACCCAGTACTTC
CASSDSGGTQYF
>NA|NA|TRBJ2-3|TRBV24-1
TGTGCCAGCAGTTGGGGTGGTACGCAGTATTTT
CASSWGGTQYF
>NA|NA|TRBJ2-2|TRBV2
TGTGCCAGCTGGGGACTGAAAACCGGGGAGCTGTTTTTT
CASWGLKTGELFF